Listed below are T cell receptor beta chains from one sample, sequenced in a study of response to subunit inactivated influenza vaccine. TCRdb used MiXCR to reprocess the RT-PCR reads, holding one entry per CDR3 protein. The table includes over 400,000 distinct CDR3 sequences, about an eighth detected once. The sample consisted of PBMCs from blood, taken 40 to 50 days after vaccination. The origin of the receptors is a man aged 45-65 years who received an inactivated influenza vaccine. The CDR3 runs from the conserved cysteine through the conserved F or W. D genes are given only for firm matches. Clone size, where shown, is once, few, many, or a class for clones that have expanded.

j_call clone_size d_call v_call cdr3_nt cdr3_aa
TRBJ2-2 NA NA TRBV5-1 TGCGCCAGCAGCCCCGCTGGGGGCGAGGCCACCGGGGAGCTGTTTTTT CASSPAGGEATGELFF
TRBJ2-3 few NA TRBV12-3/TRBV12-4 TGTGCCAGCAGTTTAAGGGCAGCCACAGATACGCAGTATTTT CASSLRAATDTQYF
TRBJ2-1 NA NA TRBV7-2 TGTGCCAGCAGCCAAGACAGGACAGACAATGAGCAGTTCTTC CASSQDRTDNEQFF
TRBJ2-1 NA TRBD2 TRBV2 TGTGCCAGCAGTGATCCCAGCGGGGGAGCCTACAATGAGCAGTTCTTC CASSDPSGGAYNEQFF
TRBJ1-5 few NA TRBV7-2 TGTGCCAGCAGCCTCAACGAGGGGGAGCCCCAGCATTTT CASSLNEGEPQHF
TRBJ2-7 NA NA TRBV12-3/TRBV12-4 TGTGCCAGCAGTTTAGAGGAGGTCGCAGGGGCCCAGCAGTACTTC CASSLEEVAGAQQYF
TRBJ2-1 NA NA TRBV29-1 TGCAGCAAAAGGGGGGGAGGGCCGGGGAATGAGCAGTTCTTC CSKRGGGPGNEQFF
TRBJ1-6 few NA TRBV6-6 TGTGCCAGCACCTTCCAGGGGCAAGGTTCACCCCTCCACTTT CASTFQGQGSPLHF
TRBJ2-7 once TRBD1 TRBV7-9 TGTGCCAGCAGCTTACTAGGGACAGGGACTAACGAGCAGTACTTC CASSLLGTGTNEQYF
TRBJ2-7 NA NA TRBV28 TGTGCCAGCAGTCTTCATCCCGCCCGGTACGAGCAGTACTTC CASSLHPARYEQYF
TRBJ2-7 few TRBD2 TRBV5-1 TGCGCCAGCAGCCGGACTAGCGGGGGGACGTACGAGCAGTACTTC CASSRTSGGTYEQYF
TRBJ2-2 few NA TRBV20-1 TGCAGTGCTAGAGATCCCGAGGGGGGCGGGGAGCTGTTTTTT CSARDPEGGGELFF
TRBJ2-2 few NA TRBV6-2/TRBV6-3 TGTGCCAGCAGTTACTCGAAAGTAACCGGGGAGCTGTTTTTT CASSYSKVTGELFF
TRBJ2-2 few NA TRBV5-1 TGCGCCAGCAGCACCACAGGGTCTGGGGACACCGGGGAGCTGTTTTTT CASSTTGSGDTGELFF
TRBJ2-7 few TRBD2 TRBV20-1 TGCAGTGCTCCAAGCGGGAGGGTCTCCTACGAGCAGTACTTC CSAPSGRVSYEQYF
TRBJ2-1 NA TRBD2 TRBV9 TGTGCCAGCAGCCCCCGGACTAGCGCGTCGAAGGAGCAGTTCTTC CASSPRTSASKEQFF
TRBJ1-5 few NA TRBV7-2 TGTGCCAGCAGCCCACGTCGGGCCCCTAATCAGCCCCAGCATTTT CASSPRRAPNQPQHF
TRBJ2-7 once NA TRBV5-1 TGCGCCAGCAGCTTCTCGGGACAAACCTACGAGCAGTACTTC CASSFSGQTYEQYF
TRBJ2-7 few NA TRBV7-2 TGTGCCAGCAGCCCCCCGGACAGAATCGACCACGAGCAGTACTTC CASSPPDRIDHEQYF
TRBJ1-5 NA NA TRBV15 TGTGCCACCAGCAGAACGACAGCGACCGGCAATCAGCCCCAGCATTTT CATSRTTATGNQPQHF
TRBJ1-2 many NA TRBV20-1 TGCAGTGCTAGTCACCACCCAGATGGCTACACCTTC CSASHHPDGYTF
TRBJ2-7 NA TRBD1 TRBV2 TGTGCCAGCAGTGGACAGGGGGCGATCTCCTACGAGCAGTACTTC CASSGQGAISYEQYF
TRBJ2-3 many NA TRBV20-1 TGCAGTGCCGAGGTACCAAGCACAGATACGCAGTATTTT CSAEVPSTDTQYF
TRBJ2-6 once NA TRBV10-3 TGTGCCATCACTGGCTCTGGGGCCAACGTCCTGACTTTC CAITGSGANVLTF
TRBJ2-5 NA TRBD2 TRBV11-1 TGTGCCAGCAGCCGGACTAGCGGGGGAACCGGACACCAAGAGACCCAGTACTTC CASSRTSGGTGHQETQYF
TRBJ1-3 NA NA TRBV12-2 TGTGCAAGTCGCTTGGGGGGGCTGACAGGGTCCTCTGGAAACACCATATATTTT CASRLGGLTGSSGNTIYF
TRBJ1-4 NA NA TRBV19 TGTGCCAGTAGTATAGACTGCTCGAAAAAACTGTTTTTT CASSIDCSKKLFF
TRBJ2-7 NA NA TRBV5-5 TGTGCCATCAGCCCTGGACTCATCTGCTACGAGCAGTACTTC CAISPGLICYEQYF
TRBJ2-7 NA NA TRBV9 TGTGCCAGCAGTGCTATGACAGCGATGACCTACGAGCAGTACTTC CASSAMTAMTYEQYF
TRBJ2-3 few NA TRBV5-1 TGCGCCAGCAGCTTATACGGGGTAGATACGCAGTATTTT CASSLYGVDTQYF
TRBJ2-7 many NA TRBV20-1 TGCAGTGCTAGGGGCGGGAACAACCCCTACGAGCAGTACTTC CSARGGNNPYEQYF
TRBJ1-2 many NA TRBV7-6 TGTGCCAGCAGCTTAGCTCTCTTGACGGATTATGGCTACACCTTC CASSLALLTDYGYTF
TRBJ2-5 few NA TRBV12-3/TRBV12-4 TGTGCCAGCAGTTTCTACGGGGCCCGCGGTGAGACCCAGTACTTC CASSFYGARGETQYF
TRBJ2-1 many NA TRBV29-1 TGCAGCGTTCTTGGAGGGGTCAAGAATGAGCAGTTCTTC CSVLGGVKNEQFF
TRBJ2-5 NA NA TRBV28 TGTGCCATCCGACAGGTTTCGCAAGAGACCCAGTACTTC CAIRQVSQETQYF
TRBJ2-5 few TRBD2 TRBV7-2 TGTGCCAGCAGCCGAGGACTAGCGGGGCGCCAAGAGACCCAGTACTTC CASSRGLAGRQETQYF
TRBJ2-7 many NA TRBV15 TGTGCCACCAGCTCTCACGGGGGCAGATCCTACGAGCAGTACTTC CATSSHGGRSYEQYF
TRBJ2-7 NA NA TRBV27 TGTGCCAGCAGTTTAGCCGGGGGACCTCAGGTCCCCTACGAGCAGTACTTC CASSLAGGPQVPYEQYF